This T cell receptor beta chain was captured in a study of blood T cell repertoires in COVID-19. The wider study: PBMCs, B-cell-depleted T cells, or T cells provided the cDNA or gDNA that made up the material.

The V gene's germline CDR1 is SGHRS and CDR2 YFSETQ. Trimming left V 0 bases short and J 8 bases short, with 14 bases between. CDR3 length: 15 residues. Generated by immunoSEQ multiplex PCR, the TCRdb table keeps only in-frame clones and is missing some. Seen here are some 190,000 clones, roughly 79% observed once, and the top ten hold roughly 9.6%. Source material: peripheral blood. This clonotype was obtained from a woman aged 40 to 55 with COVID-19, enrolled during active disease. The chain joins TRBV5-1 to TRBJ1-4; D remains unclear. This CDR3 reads CASSLGHGVGEKLFF. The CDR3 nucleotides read TGCGCCAGCAGCTTGGGCCACGGGGTGGGAGAAAAACTGTTTTTT.